The entry that follows covers one T cell receptor beta chain sequence. The sample comes from a study of blood T cells in healthy people across ages. This CDR3 has 13 amino acids. Per germline, CDR1 SEHNR and CDR2 FQNEAQ (reference sequence). Using a J-beta primer mix together with a sample-barcoded 5' primer, a second PCR was run for about 6 to 12 cycles. One entry per CDR3 protein results from TCRdb running MiXCR on the 5' RACE reads. The sample has roughly 1 million distinct CDR3 sequences; about 25% are singletons. The same sample was also studied in work on T cells of mothers and their children.

The sequenced sample was blood. The sequence came from a girl under 10 years old in good health. The V gene is TRBV7-9, the J gene TRBJ2-1, with D uncertain. Matching the DNA end better, TRBJ2-5 makes the J call doubtful. The DNA for the CDR3 is TGTGCCAGCAAACTTGGGGATTTTGAGACCCAGTACTTC. This codes for CASKLGDFETQYF.